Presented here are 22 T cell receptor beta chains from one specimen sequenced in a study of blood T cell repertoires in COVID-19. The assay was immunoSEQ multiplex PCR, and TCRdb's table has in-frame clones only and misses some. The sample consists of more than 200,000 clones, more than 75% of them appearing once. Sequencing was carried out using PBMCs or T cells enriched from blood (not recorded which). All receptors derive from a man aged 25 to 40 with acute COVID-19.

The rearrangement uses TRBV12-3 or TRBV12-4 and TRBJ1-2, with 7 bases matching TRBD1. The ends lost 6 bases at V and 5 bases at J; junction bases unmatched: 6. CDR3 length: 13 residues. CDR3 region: CASRTTGRYGYTF. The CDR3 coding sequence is TGTGCCAGCAGGACGACAGGGAGGTATGGCTACACCTTC.

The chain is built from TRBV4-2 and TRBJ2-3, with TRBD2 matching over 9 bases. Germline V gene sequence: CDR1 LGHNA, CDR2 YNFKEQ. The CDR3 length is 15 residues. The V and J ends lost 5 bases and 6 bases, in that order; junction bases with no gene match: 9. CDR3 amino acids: CASSFSGGTLDTQYF. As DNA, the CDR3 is TGTGCCAGCAGCTTTAGCGGGGGCACCCTTGATACGCAGTATTTT.

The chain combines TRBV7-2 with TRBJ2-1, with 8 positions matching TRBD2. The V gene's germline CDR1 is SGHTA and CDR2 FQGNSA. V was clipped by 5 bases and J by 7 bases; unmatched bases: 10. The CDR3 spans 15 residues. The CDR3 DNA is TGTGCCAGCAGCGCTTCTGCGGGGGGCTGGAATGAGCAGTTCTTC. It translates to CASSASAGGWNEQFF.

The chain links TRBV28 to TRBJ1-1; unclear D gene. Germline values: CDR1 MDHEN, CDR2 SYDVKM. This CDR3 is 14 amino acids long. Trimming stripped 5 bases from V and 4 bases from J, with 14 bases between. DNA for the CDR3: TGTGCCAGCAGTCCGCCCCTTCGGGTCACTGAAGCTTTCTTT. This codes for CASSPPLRVTEAFF.

The CDR3 DNA reads as TGTGCCAGCAACACTGGACTAGAGAATGGCTACACCTTC. This gives the protein CASNTGLENGYTF. V gene TRBV7-2 combines with J gene TRBJ1-2; unclear D gene. The CDR3 has 13 residues. Germline CDR1 and CDR2: SGHTA and FQGNSA. Trimming stripped 7 bases from V and 6 bases from J, with 15 bases between.

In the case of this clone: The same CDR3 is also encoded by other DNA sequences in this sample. The DNA for the CDR3 is TGCGCCAGCAGCTTGGCCGGGCGGGGGGCCTCTCAAGAGACCCAGTACTTC. Translated, it gives CASSLAGRGASQETQYF. The chain links TRBV5-1 to TRBJ2-5, with TRBD2 matching over 8 bases. The J segment lost 2 bases and the V segment lost 0 bases, leaving 9 bases of the junction unmatched. Per the germline V gene, CDR1 is SGHRS and CDR2 is YFSETQ. CDR3 length: 17 residues.

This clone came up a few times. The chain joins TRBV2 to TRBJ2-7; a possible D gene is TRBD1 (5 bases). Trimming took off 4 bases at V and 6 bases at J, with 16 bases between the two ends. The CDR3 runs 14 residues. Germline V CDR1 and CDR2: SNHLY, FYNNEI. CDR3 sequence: CASSGIVRDGEQYF. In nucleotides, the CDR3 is TGTGCCAGCAGTGGGATTGTCAGGGATGGCGAGCAGTACTTC.

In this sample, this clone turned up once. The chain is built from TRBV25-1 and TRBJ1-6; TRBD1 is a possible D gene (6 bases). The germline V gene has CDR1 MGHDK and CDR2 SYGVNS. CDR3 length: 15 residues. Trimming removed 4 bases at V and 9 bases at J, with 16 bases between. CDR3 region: CASSGTDPLASPLHF. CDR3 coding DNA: TGTGCCAGCAGTGGGACAGACCCTTTGGCTTCACCCCTCCACTTT.

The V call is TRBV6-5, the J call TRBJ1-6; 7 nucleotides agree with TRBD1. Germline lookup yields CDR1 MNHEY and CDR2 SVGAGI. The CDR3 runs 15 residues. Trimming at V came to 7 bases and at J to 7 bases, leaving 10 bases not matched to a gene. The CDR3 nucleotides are TGTGCCAGCAATCCGGGACAGCATCAGAATTCACCCCTCCACTTT. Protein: CASNPGQHQNSPLHF.

The CDR3 nucleotides read TGTGCCAGTAGAAAAGAGACAGGGACCTACAATGAGCAGTTCTTC. This codes for CASRKETGTYNEQFF. The V and J genes are TRBV19 and TRBJ2-1, with 7 positions matching TRBD1. Germline assignment: CDR1 LNHDA and CDR2 SQIVND (reference sequence). V was pared by 6 bases and J by 2 bases, with 7 bases of the junction left unmatched. The CDR3 is 15 amino acids.

CDR3 DNA: TGTGCCAGCAGTTTTTATAGGGGGCATCAGCCCCAGCATTTT. Its protein product is CASSFYRGHQPQHF. V gene TRBV28 combines with J gene TRBJ1-5; 7 bases are shared with TRBD1. Germline CDR1 and CDR2: MDHEN and SYDVKM. The CDR3 consists of 14 residues. The V and J ends lost 3 bases and 5 bases, in that order; junction bases with no gene match: 4.

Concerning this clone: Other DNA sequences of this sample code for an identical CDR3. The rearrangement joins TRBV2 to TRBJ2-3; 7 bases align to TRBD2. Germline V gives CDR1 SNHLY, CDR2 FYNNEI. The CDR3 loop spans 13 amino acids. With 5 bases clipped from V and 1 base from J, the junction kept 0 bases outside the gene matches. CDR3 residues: CASSLAGTDTQYF. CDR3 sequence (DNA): TGTGCCAGCAGTCTAGCGGGCACAGATACGCAGTATTTT.

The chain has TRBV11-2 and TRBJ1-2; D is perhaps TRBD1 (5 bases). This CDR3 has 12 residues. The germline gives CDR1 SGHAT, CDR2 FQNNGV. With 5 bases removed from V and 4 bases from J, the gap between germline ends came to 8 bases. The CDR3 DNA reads TGTGCCAGCAGCGACAGACCCTATGGCTACACCTTC. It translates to CASSDRPYGYTF.

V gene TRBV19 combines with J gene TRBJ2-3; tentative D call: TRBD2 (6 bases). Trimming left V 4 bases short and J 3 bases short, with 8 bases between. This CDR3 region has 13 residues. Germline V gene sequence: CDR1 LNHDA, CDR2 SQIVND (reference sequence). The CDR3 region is CASSTGRTDTQYF. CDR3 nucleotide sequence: TGTGCCAGTAGTACAGGGAGGACAGATACGCAGTATTTT.

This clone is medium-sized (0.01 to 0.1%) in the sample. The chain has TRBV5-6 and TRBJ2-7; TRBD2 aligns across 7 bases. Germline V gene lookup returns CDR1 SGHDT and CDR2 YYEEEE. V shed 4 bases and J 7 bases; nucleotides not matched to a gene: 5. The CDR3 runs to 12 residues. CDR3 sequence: CASSPGTNEQYF. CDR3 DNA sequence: TGTGCCAGCAGCCCCGGGACTAATGAGCAGTACTTC.

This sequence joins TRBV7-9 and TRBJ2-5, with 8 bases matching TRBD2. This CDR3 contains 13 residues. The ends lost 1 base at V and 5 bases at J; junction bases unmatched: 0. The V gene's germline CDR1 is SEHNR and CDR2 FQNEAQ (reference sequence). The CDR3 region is CASSLGGGETQYF. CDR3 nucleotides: TGTGCCAGCAGCTTAGGCGGGGGGGAGACCCAGTACTTC.

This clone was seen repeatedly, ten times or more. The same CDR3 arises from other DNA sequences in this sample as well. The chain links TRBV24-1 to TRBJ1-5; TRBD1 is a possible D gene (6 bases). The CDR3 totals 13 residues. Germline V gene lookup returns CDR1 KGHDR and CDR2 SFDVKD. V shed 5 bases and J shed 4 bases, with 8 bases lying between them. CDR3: CATSAQGNQPQHF. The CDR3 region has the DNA TGTGCCACCAGTGCCCAGGGGAATCAGCCCCAGCATTTT.

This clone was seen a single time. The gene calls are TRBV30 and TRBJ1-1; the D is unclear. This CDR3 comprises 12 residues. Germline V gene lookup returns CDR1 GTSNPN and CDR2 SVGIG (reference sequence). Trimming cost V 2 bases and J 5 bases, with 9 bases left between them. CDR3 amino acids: CAWSNSKTEAFF. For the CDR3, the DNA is TGTGCCTGGAGTAATAGTAAAACTGAAGCTTTCTTT. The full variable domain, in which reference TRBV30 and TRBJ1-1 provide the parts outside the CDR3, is SQTIHQWPATLVQPVGSPLSLECTVEGTSNPNLYWYRQAAGRGLQLLFYSVGIGQISSEVPQNLSASRPQDRQFILSSKKLLLSDSGFYLCAWSNSKTEAFFGQGTRLTVV.

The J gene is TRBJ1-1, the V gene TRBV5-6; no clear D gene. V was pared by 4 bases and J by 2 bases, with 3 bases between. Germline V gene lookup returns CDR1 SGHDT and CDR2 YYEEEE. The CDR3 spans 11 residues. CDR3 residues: CASSLNTEAFF. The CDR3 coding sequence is TGTGCCAGCAGCCTCAACACTGAAGCTTTCTTT.

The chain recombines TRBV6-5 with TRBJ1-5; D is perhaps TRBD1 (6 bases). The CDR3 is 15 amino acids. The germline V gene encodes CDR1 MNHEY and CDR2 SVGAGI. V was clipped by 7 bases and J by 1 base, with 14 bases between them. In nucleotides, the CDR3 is TGTGCCAGCACCAAGGGGGAGACGAGCAATCAGCCCCAGCATTTT. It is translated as CASTKGETSNQPQHF.

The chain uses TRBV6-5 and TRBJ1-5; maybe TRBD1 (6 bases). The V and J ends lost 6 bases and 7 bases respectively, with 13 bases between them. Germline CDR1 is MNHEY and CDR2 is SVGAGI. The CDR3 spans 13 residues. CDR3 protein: CASRSGVHQPQHF. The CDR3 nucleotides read TGTGCCAGCAGGTCAGGGGTACACCAGCCCCAGCATTTT.

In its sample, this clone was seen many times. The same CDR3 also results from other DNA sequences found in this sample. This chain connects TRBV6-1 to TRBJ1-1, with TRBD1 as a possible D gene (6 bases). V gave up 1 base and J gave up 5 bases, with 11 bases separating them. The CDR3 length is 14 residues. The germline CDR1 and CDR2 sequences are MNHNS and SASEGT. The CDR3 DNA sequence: TGTGCCAGCAGTGAAGGGGGGGGCCGAACTGAAGCTTTCTTT. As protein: CASSEGGGRTEAFF.